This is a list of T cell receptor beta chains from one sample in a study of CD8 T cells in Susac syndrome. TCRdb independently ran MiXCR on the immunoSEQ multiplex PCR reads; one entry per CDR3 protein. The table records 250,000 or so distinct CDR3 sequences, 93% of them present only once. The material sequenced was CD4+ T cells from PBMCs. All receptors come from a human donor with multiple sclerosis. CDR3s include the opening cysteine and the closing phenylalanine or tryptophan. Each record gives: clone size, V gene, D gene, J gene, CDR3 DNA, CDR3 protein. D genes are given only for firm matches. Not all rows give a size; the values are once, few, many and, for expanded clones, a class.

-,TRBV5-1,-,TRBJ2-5,TGCGCCAGCAGCCCCGGACAGCCCCCTGGAGCGATCAAAGAGACCCAGTACTTC,CASSPGQPPGAIKETQYF
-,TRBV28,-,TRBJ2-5,TGTGCCAGCAGTTCCGCGGAGACCCAGTACTTC,CASSSAETQYF
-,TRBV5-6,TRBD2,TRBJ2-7,TGTGCCAGCAGCTTGGCCCTCAGCGGGGGGGCAGGCGAGCAGTACTTC,CASSLALSGGAGEQYF
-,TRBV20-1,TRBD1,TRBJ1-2,TGCAGTGCCCGACCGGGACAGTTAAACTATGGCTACACCTTC,CSARPGQLNYGYTF
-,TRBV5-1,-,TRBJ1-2,TGCGCCAGCAGCTTGGAGGGACAAGACTTCTATGGCTACACCTTC,CASSLEGQDFYGYTF
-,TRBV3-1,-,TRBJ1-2,TGTGCCAGCAGCCACTCCGGGCCTAACTATGGCTACACCTTC,CASSHSGPNYGYTF
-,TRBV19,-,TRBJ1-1,TGTGCCAGTACCCTCCAATCCGGGGGCGGCACTGAAGCTTTCTTT,CASTLQSGGGTEAFF
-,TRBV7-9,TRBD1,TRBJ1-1,TGTGCCAGCAGGAGGGACAGGGATGACACTGAAGCTTTCTTT,CASRRDRDDTEAFF
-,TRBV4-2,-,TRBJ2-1,TGTGCCAGCAGCCAAGAAAACAGGGAACCCTACAATGAGCAGTTCTTC,CASSQENREPYNEQFF
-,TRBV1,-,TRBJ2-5,TGCACCAGCAGCCAAGACGGCTCTCATTCCCCAGAGACCCAGTACTTC,CTSSQDGSHSPETQYF
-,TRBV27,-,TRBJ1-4,TGTGCCAGCCGGAGGGGGTCCACTGCAACTAATGAAAAACTGTTTTTT,CASRRGSTATNEKLFF
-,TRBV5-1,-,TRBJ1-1,TGCGCCAGCAGCTTGGCCAGTAACACTGAAGCTTTCTTT,CASSLASNTEAFF
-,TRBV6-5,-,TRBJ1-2,TGTGCCAGCAGTTACTCGTACGTTATAGATGGCTACACCTTC,CASSYSYVIDGYTF
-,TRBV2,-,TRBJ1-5,TGTGCCAGCAGTGAACTAAGGGCGGTCAATCAGCCCCAGCATTTT,CASSELRAVNQPQHF
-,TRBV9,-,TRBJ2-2,TGTGCCAGCAGCCCCCCGGGGCACACCGGGGAGCTGTTTTTT,CASSPPGHTGELFF
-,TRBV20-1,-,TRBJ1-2,TGCAGTGCTTATCCGGGACCGTTGCGCGGCTACACCTTC,CSAYPGPLRGYTF
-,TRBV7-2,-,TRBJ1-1,TGTGCCAGCAGCCTAGGAAGGGGTGGAGAAGCTTTCTTT,CASSLGRGGEAFF
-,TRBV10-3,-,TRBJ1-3,TGTGCCAGCTCCTTCGGGACCCTCAGTGGAAACACCATATATTTT,CASSFGTLSGNTIYF
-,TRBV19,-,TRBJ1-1,TGTGCCAGTAGTATAGCCCTACAGGCTGAAGCTTTCTTT,CASSIALQAEAFF
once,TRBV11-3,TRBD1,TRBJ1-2,TGTGCCAGCAGCAAGGGACAGGAGACTAACTATGGCTACACCTTC,CASSKGQETNYGYTF
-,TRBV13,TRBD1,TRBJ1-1,TGTGCCAGCAGCTTAGGCCGACAGGGGGCGTGGGGGACTGAAGCTTTCTTT,CASSLGRQGAWGTEAFF
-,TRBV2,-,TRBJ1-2,TGTGCCAGCAGTGAAGTAGTTAACTATGGCTACACCTTC,CASSEVVNYGYTF
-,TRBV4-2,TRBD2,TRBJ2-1,TGTGCCAGCAGCCAAGCTGGGACTATGGACAATGAGCAGTTCTTC,CASSQAGTMDNEQFF
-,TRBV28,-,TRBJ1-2,TGTGCCAGCGACCCCGGCGGGATCCACTATGGCTACACCTTC,CASDPGGIHYGYTF
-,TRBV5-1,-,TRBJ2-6,TGCGCCAGCAGCTTAACCTCGGGTGGGGCCAACGTCCTGACTTTC,CASSLTSGGANVLTF
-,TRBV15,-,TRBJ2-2,TGTGCCACCAGCAGGAGAAGGACGGAAAACACCGGGGAGCTGTTTTTT,CATSRRRTENTGELFF
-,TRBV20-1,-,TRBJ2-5,TGCAGTGCTATACCCTTACAAGAGACCCAGTACTTC,CSAIPLQETQYF
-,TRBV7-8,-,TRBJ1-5,TGTGCCAGCAGCCGAGCGGGATTTAGCAATCAGCCCCAGCATTTT,CASSRAGFSNQPQHF
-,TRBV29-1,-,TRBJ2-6,TGCAGCGTTGGGACCGTTTGGTCTGGGGCCAACGTCCTGACTTTC,CSVGTVWSGANVLTF
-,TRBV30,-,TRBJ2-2,TGTGCCTGGGGCCCTTTCTCCGGGGAGCTGTTTTTT,CAWGPFSGELFF
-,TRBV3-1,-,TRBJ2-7,TGTGCCAGCAGCCAAGGGCTGCTTGGGGAGCAGTACTTC,CASSQGLLGEQYF
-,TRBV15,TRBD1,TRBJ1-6,TGTGCCACCAGCACCAGGGGGCGTTCACCCCTCCACTTT,CATSTRGRSPLHF
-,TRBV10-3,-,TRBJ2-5,TGTGCCACCCGAGGGGGGGGTCAGGAGACCCAGTACTTC,CATRGGGQETQYF
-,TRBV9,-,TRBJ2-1,TGTGCCAGCAGCGCCGCTGATGAGCAGTTCTTC,CASSAADEQFF
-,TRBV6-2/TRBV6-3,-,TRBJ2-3,TGTGCCAGCAGTTACTCGACCCTCACAGATACGCAGTATTTT,CASSYSTLTDTQYF